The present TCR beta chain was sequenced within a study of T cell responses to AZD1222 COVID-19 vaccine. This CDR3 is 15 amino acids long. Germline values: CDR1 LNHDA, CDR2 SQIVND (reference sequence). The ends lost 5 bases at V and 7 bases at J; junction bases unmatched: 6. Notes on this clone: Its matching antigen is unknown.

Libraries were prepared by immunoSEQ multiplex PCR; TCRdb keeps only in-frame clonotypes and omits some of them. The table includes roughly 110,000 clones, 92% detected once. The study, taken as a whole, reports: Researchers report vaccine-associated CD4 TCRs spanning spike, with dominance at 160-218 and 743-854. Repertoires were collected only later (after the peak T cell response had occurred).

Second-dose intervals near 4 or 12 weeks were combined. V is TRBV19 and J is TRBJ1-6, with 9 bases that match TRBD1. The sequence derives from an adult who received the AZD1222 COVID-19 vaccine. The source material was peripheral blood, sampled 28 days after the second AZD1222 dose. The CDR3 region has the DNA TGTGCCAGTAGTGCCCGGGACAGGGAAAATTCACCCCTCCACTTT. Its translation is CASSARDRENSPLHF.